The rows below give T cell receptor beta chains drawn from one sample of a study of beta chain features in type 1 diabetes. The repertoire was sequenced with immunoSEQ multiplex PCR; TCRdb's copy has only in-frame clones and lacks some. The data hold over 120,000 clones, with approximately 13% observed a single time. Sequenced input: central memory CD4+ T cells from blood. These receptors originate from a young man with type 1 diabetes. Both conserved end residues are part of each CDR3. A D gene is named only where the DNA matches it firmly. Rows give clone size only sometimes, using once, few, many, or a class for an expanded clone.

V gene	D gene	clone size	J gene	CDR3 protein	CDR3 DNA
TRBV4-1	TRBD1	few	TRBJ1-3	CASSPGQLSGNTIYF	TGCGCCAGCAGCCCGGGACAGCTCTCTGGAAACACCATATATTTT
TRBV28	TRBD1	.	TRBJ1-4	CASSPPGQGKSTNEKLFF	TGTGCCAGCAGCCCCCCGGGACAGGGTAAAAGCACTAATGAAAAACTGTTTTTT
TRBV28	.	.	TRBJ2-3	CASSVAGYTQYF	TGTGCCAGCAGTGTGGCGGGTTATACGCAGTATTTT
TRBV19	.	.	TRBJ1-2	CASSGQIYGYTF	TGTGCCAGTAGTGGACAGATCTATGGCTACACCTTC
TRBV7-2	.	.	TRBJ1-1	CASSLGWKVNTEAFF	TGTGCCAGCAGCTTAGGATGGAAGGTGAACACTGAAGCTTTCTTT
TRBV6-1	.	few	TRBJ1-4	CATWSTNEKLFF	TGTGCCACTTGGTCAACTAATGAAAAACTGTTTTTT
TRBV6-5	TRBD1	few	TRBJ2-3	CASSSGQITDTQYF	TGTGCCAGCAGTTCGGGACAGATCACAGATACGCAGTATTTT
TRBV12-5	.	few	TRBJ2-6	CASGPLVGSGANVLTF	TGTGCTAGTGGACCCCTAGTGGGCTCTGGGGCCAACGTCCTGACTTTC
TRBV5-5	.	.	TRBJ1-2	CASSSNRDGYTF	TGTGCCAGCAGCTCCAACAGGGACGGCTACACCTTC
TRBV9	TRBD1	.	TRBJ2-2	CASSVLDRTNTGELFF	TGTGCCAGCAGCGTCTTGGACAGGACGAACACCGGGGAGCTGTTTTTT
TRBV27	.	.	TRBJ1-5	CASSFAAGNQPQHF	TGTGCCAGCAGTTTCGCAGCGGGCAATCAGCCCCAGCATTTT
TRBV30	.	few	TRBJ1-6	CAWSPDLNSPLHF	TGTGCCTGGAGCCCTGATCTCAATTCACCCCTCCACTTT
TRBV13	.	.	TRBJ1-4	CASSPGTPNAGEKLFF	TGTGCCAGCAGCCCCGGGACACCTAACGCCGGTGAAAAACTGTTTTTT
TRBV30	.	.	TRBJ1-2	CAWSVDVWDGYTF	TGTGCCTGGAGTGTAGACGTCTGGGATGGCTACACCTTC
TRBV27	TRBD1	.	TRBJ1-6	CASSWGQRGSPLHF	TGTGCCAGCAGTTGGGGACAGCGGGGATCACCCCTCCACTTT
TRBV28	.	once	TRBJ1-2	CASAEPGRGDYGYTF	TGTGCCAGTGCCGAACCAGGTCGGGGGGACTATGGCTACACCTTC
TRBV28	.	few	TRBJ2-7	CASGTLSGDYEQYF	TGTGCCAGCGGAACCCTGTCAGGGGACTACGAGCAGTACTTC
TRBV18	.	few	TRBJ1-2	CASSPSREYGYTF	TGTGCCAGCTCACCAAGCAGGGAATATGGCTACACCTTC
TRBV4-1	TRBD2	many	TRBJ2-1	CASSLQSGGAYNEQFF	TGCGCCAGCAGCCTCCAGAGCGGGGGTGCTTACAATGAGCAGTTCTTC
TRBV20-1	.	few	TRBJ2-3	CSARGVDTQYF	TGCAGTGCTAGAGGGGTTGATACGCAGTATTTT
TRBV5-4	TRBD1	.	TRBJ2-1	CASSLVGQGEWNEQFF	TGTGCCAGCAGCTTGGTGGGACAGGGTGAGTGGAATGAGCAGTTCTTC
TRBV5-1	.	.	TRBJ1-5	CASSWDGDQPQHF	TGCGCCAGCAGCTGGGACGGGGATCAGCCCCAGCATTTT
TRBV13	.	.	TRBJ2-3	CASSLRQGRTVLVPDTQYF	TGTGCCAGCAGCTTAAGGCAGGGCCGTACCGTTCTGGTTCCAGATACGCAGTATTTT
TRBV2	.	.	TRBJ2-7	CASTRDWSSYEQYF	TGTGCCAGCACCCGGGACTGGAGCTCCTACGAGCAGTACTTC
TRBV10-3	TRBD1	few	TRBJ1-1	CAISTSTGENTEAFF	TGTGCCATCAGTACCTCGACAGGGGAGAACACTGAAGCTTTCTTT
TRBV7-8	.	.	TRBJ2-3	CASSLAAVGTDTQYF	TGTGCCAGCAGCTTAGCGGCGGTGGGCACAGATACGCAGTATTTT
TRBV7-7	.	.	TRBJ2-3	CASSYNTLADTQYF	TGTGCCAGCAGCTATAATACCTTAGCGGATACGCAGTATTTT
TRBV30	.	.	TRBJ1-2	CAWASQAAPRGYTF	TGTGCCTGGGCGTCCCAGGCGGCCCCCCGGGGCTACACCTTC
TRBV18	.	few	TRBJ2-5	CASSPQSVGAGETQYF	TGTGCCAGCTCACCACAAAGTGTCGGTGCAGGAGAGACCCAGTACTTC
TRBV28	TRBD1	many	TRBJ2-6	CASSPGQGAGANVLTF	TGTGCCAGCAGTCCGGGACAGGGGGCTGGGGCCAACGTCCTGACTTTC
TRBV5-6	.	.	TRBJ2-1	CASGSYNEQFF	TGTGCCAGCGGCTCTTACAATGAGCAGTTCTTC
TRBV28	.	.	TRBJ1-2	CASSLTSGVLGYTF	TGTGCCAGCAGTTTAACCAGTGGTGTTTTAGGCTACACCTTC
TRBV6-1	.	.	TRBJ1-4	CASKFWADNEKLFF	TGTGCCAGCAAATTCTGGGCAGATAATGAAAAACTGTTTTTT
TRBV30	.	.	TRBJ2-1	CAWSLSNVRNEQFF	TGTGCCTGGAGTTTGTCAAACGTGAGGAATGAGCAGTTCTTC
TRBV4-1	.	many	TRBJ2-1	CASSQGVQQSYNEQFF	TGCGCCAGCAGCCAAGGGGTACAGCAGTCCTACAATGAGCAGTTCTTC
TRBV30	TRBD1	few	TRBJ1-6	CAWTMWDSRNEGPLHF	TGTGCCTGGACCATGTGGGACAGCAGAAACGAAGGGCCCCTCCACTTT
TRBV4-2	.	.	TRBJ2-2	CASSLQGYLAGELFF	TGTGCCAGCAGCTTGCAGGGTTATTTAGCCGGGGAGCTGTTTTTT
TRBV18	.	.	TRBJ1-5	CASSPPMFSTGARQPQHF	TGTGCCAGCTCACCACCGATGTTTAGCACAGGAGCAAGGCAGCCCCAGCATTTT